The clone carrying this T cell receptor beta chain was found many times. This sample stems from a study of Graves' ophthalmopathy and Graves' hyperthyroidism. This CDR3 has 13 residues. V was pared by 2 bases and J by 7 bases, with 15 bases between. From germline, CDR1 is SQVTM and CDR2 ANQGSEA. RNA transcripts served as template for amplifying TCR beta CDR3 sequences. RT-PCR in the first round used HTBI primers; a second-round multiplex PCR followed. TCRdb re-called the multiplex PCR reads through MiXCR, storing one row per CDR3 protein. This sample has approximately 700,000 distinct CDR3 sequences, with approximately 40% found just once.

The sequencing input was peripheral blood. The rearrangement joins TRBV29-1 to TRBJ2-7; perhaps TRBD2 as D (5 bases). This clonotype was obtained from an adult man with Graves' ophthalmopathy. The CDR3 sequence: CSVERVGDQEQYF. The CDR3 nucleotides are TGCAGCGTTGAACGGGTCGGGGATCAGGAGCAGTACTTC.